Each of the 5 T cell receptor beta chains below was sequenced from the same sample in a study of T cell changes during pregnancy in multiple sclerosis (dated by TCRdb to between 2018 and 2020). The library was generated by the immunoSEQ multiplex PCR assay. In its TCRdb copy, this immuneACCESS table keeps in-frame sequences only and misses some clones. Where compared with another copy, unresolved V genes explain less than half of these, and the others have no known cause. The sample table shows some 30,000 clones, and roughly nine tenths are seen once. The ten most abundant clones make up 6% to 8% of the sample. This specimen consisted of CD8+ T cells from peripheral blood mononuclear cells, obtained in the second trimester of pregnancy. The receptors here all came from a female donor with multiple sclerosis, enrolled in a pregnancy study.

This chain joins TRBV27 and TRBJ2-7; 10 nucleotides line up with TRBD1. J was trimmed by 5 bases and V by 4 bases; bases with no gene match: 14. Germline CDR1 reads MNHEY; CDR2 reads SMNVEV (reference sequence). This CDR3 comprises 17 residues. The CDR3 is CASSSLNSDRGSDEQYF. CDR3 nucleotide sequence: TGTGCCAGCAGTTCCCTCAACTCGGACAGGGGGTCTGACGAGCAGTACTTC.

The rearrangement links TRBV9 to TRBJ2-1; possible D gene TRBD2, 7 bases. The CDR3 runs to 15 residues. In germline, CDR1 is SGDLS, CDR2 YYNGEE. V shed 0 bases and J shed 6 bases, with 13 bases lying between them. The CDR3 loop reads CASSVEGGGFNEQFF. The CDR3 region has the DNA TGTGCCAGCAGCGTAGAAGGGGGGGGGTTCAATGAGCAGTTCTTC.

This rearrangement joins TRBV7-9 to TRBJ2-5, with 8 bases that match TRBD2. The V segment lost 2 bases and the J segment 5 bases; nucleotides outside the gene matches: 1. Germline V CDR1 and CDR2: SEHNR, FQNEAQ (reference sequence). This CDR3 contains 13 residues. This CDR3 reads CASSLPSGETQYF. The CDR3 region has the DNA TGTGCCAGCAGCTTACCTAGCGGGGAGACCCAGTACTTC.

The CDR3 DNA sequence: TGTGCCAGCAGCGTAGAGGCTAGTGCAGATACGCAGTATTTT. Its translation: CASSVEASADTQYF. This chain uses TRBV9 with TRBJ2-3; D ambiguous. Germline loops: CDR1 SGDLS, CDR2 YYNGEE. Trimming took 0 bases from V and 4 from J, leaving 9 bases between them. The CDR3 covers 14 residues.

This rearrangement joins TRBV28 to TRBJ1-4; possible D gene TRBD2, 5 bases. The J call is doubtful: the DNA matches TRBJ2-2 better. CDR1 is MDHEN, CDR2 SYDVKM, per germline. This CDR3 contains 13 residues. Written as DNA, the CDR3 is TGTGCCAGCAGTTTCGGACTTGATTTGGAGCTGTTTTTT. This translates into CASSFGLDLELFF.